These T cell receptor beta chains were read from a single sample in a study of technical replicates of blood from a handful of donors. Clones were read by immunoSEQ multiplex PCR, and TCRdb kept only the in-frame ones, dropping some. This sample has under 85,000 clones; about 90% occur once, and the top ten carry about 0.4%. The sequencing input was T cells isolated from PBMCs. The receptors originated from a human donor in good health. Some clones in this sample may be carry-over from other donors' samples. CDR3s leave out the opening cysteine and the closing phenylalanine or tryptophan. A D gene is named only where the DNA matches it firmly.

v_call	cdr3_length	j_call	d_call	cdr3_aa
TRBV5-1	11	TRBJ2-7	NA	ASSLSRVYEQY
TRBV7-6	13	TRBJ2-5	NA	ASSLGSGYQETQY
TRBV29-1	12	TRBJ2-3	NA	SVGSRVRTDTQY
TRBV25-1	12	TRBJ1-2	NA	ASSEYGTPFGYT
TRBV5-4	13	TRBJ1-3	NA	ASSLDHFSGNTIY
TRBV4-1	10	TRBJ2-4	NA	ASSQDGATQY
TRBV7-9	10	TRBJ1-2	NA	ASSLPGDRYT
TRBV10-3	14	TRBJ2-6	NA	AIPSSPRRGANVLT
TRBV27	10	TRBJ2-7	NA	ASSSLSYEQY
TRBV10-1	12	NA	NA	ASSEWGEYHEQY
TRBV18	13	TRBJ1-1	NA	ASSPVTGMNTEAF
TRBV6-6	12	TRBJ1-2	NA	ASSYDRWGQGYT
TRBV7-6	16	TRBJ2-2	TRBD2	ASMHTRDSGIVTGELF
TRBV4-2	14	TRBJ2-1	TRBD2	ASSGSSGRIYNEQF
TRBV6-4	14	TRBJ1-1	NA	ASSEEQGLSSAEAF
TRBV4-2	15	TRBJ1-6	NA	ASSQDSRDRENSPLH
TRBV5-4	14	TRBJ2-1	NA	ASSLRGISSYNEQF
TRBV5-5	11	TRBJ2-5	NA	ASSFGLQETQY
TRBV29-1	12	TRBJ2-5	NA	SAIEATGWETQY
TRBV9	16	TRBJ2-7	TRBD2	ASSSETGTSGRYYEQY
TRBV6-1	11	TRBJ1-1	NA	ASSEAEGSVPF
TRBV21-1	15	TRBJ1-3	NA	ASSKMGTVTSGNTIY
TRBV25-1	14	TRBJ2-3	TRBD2	ASSGVTSGSTDTQY
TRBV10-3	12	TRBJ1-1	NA	AISDMSLNTEAF
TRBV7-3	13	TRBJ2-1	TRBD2	ASSLTSGRINEQF
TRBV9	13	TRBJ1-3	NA	ASSVADSSGNTIY
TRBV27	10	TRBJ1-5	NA	ASTESNQPQH
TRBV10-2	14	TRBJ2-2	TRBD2	ASCNRAGGGTGELF
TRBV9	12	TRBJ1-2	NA	ASSQGGGSYGYT
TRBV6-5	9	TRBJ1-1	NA	ASQSNTEAF
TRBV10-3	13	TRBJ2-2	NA	AINKDRENTGELF
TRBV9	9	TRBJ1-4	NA	ASGAGLELF
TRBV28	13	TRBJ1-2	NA	ASSPDTDRMYGYT
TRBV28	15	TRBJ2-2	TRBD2	ASSSSGILLNTGELF
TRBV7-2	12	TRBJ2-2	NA	ASRTGHLGGELF
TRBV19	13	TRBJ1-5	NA	ASSLGQPLHQPQH
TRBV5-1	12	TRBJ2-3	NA	ASSLVRDTDTQY
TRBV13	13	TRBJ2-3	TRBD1	ASSLRDRSTDTQY
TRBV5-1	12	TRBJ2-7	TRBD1	ASSVDREIYEQY
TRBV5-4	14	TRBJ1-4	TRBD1	ASSEDRSATNEKLF
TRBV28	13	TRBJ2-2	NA	ASSFWLSNTGELF
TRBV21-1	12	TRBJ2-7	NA	ADREGDSTYEQY
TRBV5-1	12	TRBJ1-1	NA	ASSLDLGNTEAF
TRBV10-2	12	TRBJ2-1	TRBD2	ATRLAGGYNEQF
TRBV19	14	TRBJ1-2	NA	ASSIDQGVRPYGYT
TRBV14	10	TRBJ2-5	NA	ASSQARETQY
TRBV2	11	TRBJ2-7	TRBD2	ASRLAETYEQY
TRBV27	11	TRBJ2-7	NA	ASSLRGYYEQY
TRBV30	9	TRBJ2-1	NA	AWSVRGEQF
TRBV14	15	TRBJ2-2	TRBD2	ASSHFSGRRGTGELF
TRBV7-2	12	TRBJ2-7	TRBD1	ASSLDRGSYEQY